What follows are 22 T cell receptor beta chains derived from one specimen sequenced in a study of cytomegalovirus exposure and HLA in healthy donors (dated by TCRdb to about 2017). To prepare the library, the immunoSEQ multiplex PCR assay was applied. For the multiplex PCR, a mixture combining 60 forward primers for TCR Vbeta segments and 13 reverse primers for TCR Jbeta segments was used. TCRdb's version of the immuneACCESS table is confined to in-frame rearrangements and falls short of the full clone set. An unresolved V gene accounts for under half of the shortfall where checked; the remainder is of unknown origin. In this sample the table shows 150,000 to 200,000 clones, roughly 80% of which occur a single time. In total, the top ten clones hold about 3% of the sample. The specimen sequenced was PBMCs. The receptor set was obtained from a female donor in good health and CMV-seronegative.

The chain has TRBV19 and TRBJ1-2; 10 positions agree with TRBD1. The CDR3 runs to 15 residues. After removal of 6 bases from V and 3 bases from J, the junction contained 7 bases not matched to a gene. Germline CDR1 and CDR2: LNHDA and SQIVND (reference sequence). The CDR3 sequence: CASSAGDRGDYGYTF. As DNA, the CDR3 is TGTGCCAGTAGCGCGGGGGACAGGGGTGACTATGGCTACACCTTC.

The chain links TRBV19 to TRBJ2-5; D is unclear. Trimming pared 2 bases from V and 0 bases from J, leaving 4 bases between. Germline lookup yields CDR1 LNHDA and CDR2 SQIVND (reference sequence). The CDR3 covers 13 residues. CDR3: CASSINNQETQYF. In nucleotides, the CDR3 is TGTGCCAGTAGTATAAACAACCAAGAGACCCAGTACTTC.

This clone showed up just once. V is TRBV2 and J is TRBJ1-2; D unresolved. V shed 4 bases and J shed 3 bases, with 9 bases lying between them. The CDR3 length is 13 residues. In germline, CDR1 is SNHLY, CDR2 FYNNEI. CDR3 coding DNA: TGTGCCAGCAGTGGGGCAGCCCACTATGGCTACACCTTC. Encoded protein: CASSGAAHYGYTF.

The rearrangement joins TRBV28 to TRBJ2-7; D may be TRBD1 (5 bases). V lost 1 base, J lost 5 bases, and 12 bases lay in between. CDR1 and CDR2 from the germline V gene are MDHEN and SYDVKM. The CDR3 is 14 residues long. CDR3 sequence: CASSLSDNPHEQYF. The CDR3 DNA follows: TGTGCCAGCAGTTTATCGGACAATCCCCACGAGCAGTACTTC. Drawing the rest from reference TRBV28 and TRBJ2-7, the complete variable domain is DVKVTQSSRYLVKRTGEKVFLECVQDMDHENMFWYRQDPGLGLRLIYFSYDVKMKEKGDIPEGYSVSREKKERFSLILESASTNQTSMYLCASSLSDNPHEQYFGPGTRLTVT.

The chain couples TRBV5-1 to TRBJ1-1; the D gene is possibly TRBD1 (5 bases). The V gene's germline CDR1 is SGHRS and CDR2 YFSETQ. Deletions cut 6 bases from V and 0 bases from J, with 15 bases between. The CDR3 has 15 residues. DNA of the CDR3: TGCGCCAGCACCCCCTTGGGGCAGGTGAACACTGAAGCTTTCTTT. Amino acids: CASTPLGQVNTEAFF.

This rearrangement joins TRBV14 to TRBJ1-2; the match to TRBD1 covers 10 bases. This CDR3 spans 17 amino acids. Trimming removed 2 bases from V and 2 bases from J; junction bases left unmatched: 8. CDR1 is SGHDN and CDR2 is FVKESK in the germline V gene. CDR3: CASSQRWGQGYNYGYTF. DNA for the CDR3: TGTGCCAGCAGCCAAAGATGGGGACAGGGGTACAACTATGGCTACACCTTC. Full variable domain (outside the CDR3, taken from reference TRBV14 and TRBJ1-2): EAGVTQFPSHSVIEKGQTVTLRCDPISGHDNLYWYRRVMGKEIKFLLHFVKESKQDESGMPNNRFLAERTGGTYSTLKVQPAELEDSGVYFCASSQRWGQGYNYGYTFGSGTRLTVV.

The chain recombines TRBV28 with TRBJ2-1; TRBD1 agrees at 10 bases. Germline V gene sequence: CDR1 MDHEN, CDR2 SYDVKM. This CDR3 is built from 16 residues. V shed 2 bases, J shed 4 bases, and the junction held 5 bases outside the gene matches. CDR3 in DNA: TGTGCCAGCAGTTTACCGGGACAGGGGAGGTACAATGAGCAGTTCTTC. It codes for CASSLPGQGRYNEQFF.

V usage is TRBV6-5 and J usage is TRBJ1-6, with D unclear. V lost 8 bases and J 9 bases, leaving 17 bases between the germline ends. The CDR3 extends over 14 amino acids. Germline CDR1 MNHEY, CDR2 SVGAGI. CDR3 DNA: TGTGCCAGCCGTACCGGAGGGCGGGCTTCACCCCTCCACTTT. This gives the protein CASRTGGRASPLHF.

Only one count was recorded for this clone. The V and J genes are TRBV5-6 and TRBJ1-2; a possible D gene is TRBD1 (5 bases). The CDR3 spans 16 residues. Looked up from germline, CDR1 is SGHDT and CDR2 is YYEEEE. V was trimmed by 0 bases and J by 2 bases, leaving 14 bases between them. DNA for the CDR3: TGTGCCAGCAGCTTGGGGACAAGCCCAGGAAACTATGGCTACACCTTC. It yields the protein CASSLGTSPGNYGYTF.

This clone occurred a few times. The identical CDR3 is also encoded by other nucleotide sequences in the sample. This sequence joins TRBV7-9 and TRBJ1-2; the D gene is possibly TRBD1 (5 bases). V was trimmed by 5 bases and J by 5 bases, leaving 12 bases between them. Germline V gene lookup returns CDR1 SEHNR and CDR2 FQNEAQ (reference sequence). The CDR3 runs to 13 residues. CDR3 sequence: CASSPGGVYGYTF. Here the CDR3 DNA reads TGTGCCAGCAGCCCTGGGGGGGTTTATGGCTACACCTTC.

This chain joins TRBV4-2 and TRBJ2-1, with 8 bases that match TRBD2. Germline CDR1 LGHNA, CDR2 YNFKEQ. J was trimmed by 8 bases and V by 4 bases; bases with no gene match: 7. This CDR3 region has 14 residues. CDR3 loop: CASSPGGGGHEQFF. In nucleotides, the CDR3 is TGTGCCAGCAGCCCGGGGGGCGGGGGGCATGAGCAGTTCTTC.

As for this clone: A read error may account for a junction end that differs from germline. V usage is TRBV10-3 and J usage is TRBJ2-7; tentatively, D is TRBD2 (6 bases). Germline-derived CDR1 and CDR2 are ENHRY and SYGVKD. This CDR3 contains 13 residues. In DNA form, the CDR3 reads TGTGCCACCAGTAGCGGTGCTCCCTACGAGCAGTACTTC. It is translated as CATSSGAPYEQYF.

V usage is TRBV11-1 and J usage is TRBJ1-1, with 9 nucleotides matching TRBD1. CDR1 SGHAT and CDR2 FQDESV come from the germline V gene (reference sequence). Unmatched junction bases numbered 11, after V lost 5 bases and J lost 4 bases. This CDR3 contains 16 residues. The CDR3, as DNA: TGTGCCAGCAGCGGCTACAGGGGGCGGTCGGGCACTGAAGCTTTCTTT. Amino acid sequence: CASSGYRGRSGTEAFF.

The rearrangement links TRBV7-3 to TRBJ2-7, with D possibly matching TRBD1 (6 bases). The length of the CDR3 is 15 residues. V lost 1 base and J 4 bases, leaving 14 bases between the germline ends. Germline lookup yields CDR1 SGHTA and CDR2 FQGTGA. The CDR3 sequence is CASSLNPGHRYEQYF. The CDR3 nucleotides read TGTGCCAGCAGCTTAAACCCGGGACACCGATACGAGCAGTACTTC.

CDR3 in DNA: TGCGCCAGCAGCTTGTGGGGCGGGAGATACGACAATGAGCAGTTCTTC. This sequence encodes CASSLWGGRYDNEQFF. The V gene is TRBV5-1, the J gene TRBJ2-1, with 7 nucleotides matching TRBD2. Germline loops: CDR1 SGHRS, CDR2 YFSETQ. Trimming removed 1 base from V and 5 bases from J; junction bases left unmatched: 9. CDR3 length: 16 amino acids.

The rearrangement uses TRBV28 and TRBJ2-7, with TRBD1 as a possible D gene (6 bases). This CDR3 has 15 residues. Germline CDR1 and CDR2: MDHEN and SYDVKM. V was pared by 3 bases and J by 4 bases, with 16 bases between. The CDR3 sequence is CASSLAGARRYEQYF. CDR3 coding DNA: TGTGCCAGCAGTTTGGCAGGGGCCCGAAGGTACGAGCAGTACTTC. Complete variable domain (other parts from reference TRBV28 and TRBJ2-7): DVKVTQSSRYLVKRTGEKVFLECVQDMDHENMFWYRQDPGLGLRLIYFSYDVKMKEKGDIPEGYSVSREKKERFSLILESASTNQTSMYLCASSLAGARRYEQYFGPGTRLTVT.

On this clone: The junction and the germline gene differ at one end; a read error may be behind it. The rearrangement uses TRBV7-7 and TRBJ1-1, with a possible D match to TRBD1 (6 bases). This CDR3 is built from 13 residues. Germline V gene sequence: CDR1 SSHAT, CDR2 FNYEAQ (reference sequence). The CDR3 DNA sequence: TGTGCTAGCAGCCAGGGGCCGAACACTGAAGCTTTCTTT. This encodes CASSQGPNTEAFF.

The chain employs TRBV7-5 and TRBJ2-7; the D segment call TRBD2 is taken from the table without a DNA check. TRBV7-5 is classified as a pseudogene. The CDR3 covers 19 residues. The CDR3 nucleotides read TGTGCCAGAAGCTCATCCTCGACTAGCGGGAGTGGTGAGCCCTACGAGCAGTACTTC. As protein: CARSSSSTSGSGEPYEQYF.

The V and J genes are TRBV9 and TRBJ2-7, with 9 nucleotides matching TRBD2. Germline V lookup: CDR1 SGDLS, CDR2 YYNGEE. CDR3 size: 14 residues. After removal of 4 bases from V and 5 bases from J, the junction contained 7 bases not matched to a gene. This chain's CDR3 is CASSPLAGHNEQYF. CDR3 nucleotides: TGTGCCAGCAGCCCCCTAGCGGGACACAACGAGCAGTACTTC.

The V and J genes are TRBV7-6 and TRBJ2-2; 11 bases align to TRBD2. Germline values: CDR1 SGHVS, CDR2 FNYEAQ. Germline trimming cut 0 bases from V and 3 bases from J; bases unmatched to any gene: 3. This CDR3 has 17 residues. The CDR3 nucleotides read TGTGCCAGCAGCTTAGCCCTAGCGGGGGGTTACACCGGGGAGCTGTTTTTT. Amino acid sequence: CASSLALAGGYTGELFF.

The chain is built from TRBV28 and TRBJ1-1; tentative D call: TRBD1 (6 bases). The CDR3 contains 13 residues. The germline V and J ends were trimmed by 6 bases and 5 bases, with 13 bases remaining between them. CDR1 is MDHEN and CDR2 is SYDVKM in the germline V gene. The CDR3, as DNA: TGTGCCAGCAGCCTAGGGGGTCGGACTGAAGCTTTCTTT. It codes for CASSLGGRTEAFF.

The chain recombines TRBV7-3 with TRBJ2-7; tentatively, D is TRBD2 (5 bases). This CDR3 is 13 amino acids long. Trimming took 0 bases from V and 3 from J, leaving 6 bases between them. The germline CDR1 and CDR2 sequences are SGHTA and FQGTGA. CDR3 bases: TGTGCCAGCAGCTTAACGGCGGGCTACGAGCAGTACTTC. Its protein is CASSLTAGYEQYF.